The entry that follows covers one TCR beta chain sequence. Its recognized antigen is unknown. No base quality values were provided; no much bigger clone lies one nucleotide off. The data are from a study of blood T cell repertoires in COVID-19 (dated by TCRdb to 2018 to 2021). Study-level background: Collaborator samples came from the United States, Italy and Spain and covered acute and convalescent phases of COVID-19. Deeply sampled blood TCRbeta repertoires from subjects exposed to, actively infected with, or recovered from COVID-19 were included in the dataset. The repertoires were made available in a free public database intended to serve as a resource for research on the immune response to SARS-CoV-2. The material from the prospective study consisted of cDNA or gDNA derived from T cells, B-cell-depleted T cells, or PBMCs. Samples were obtained from the ongoing ImmuneRACE study (first 160 participants) and from 1,254 subjects provided by 6 global collaborators. HLA class I and class II types, where available, came from metadata supplied by the sample provider rather than from assay-based typing. Sample metadata almost always included a de-identified subject ID, COVID-19 status, age in years and sex.

Enrolling through a virtual design, the prospective study's participants ranged in age from roughly 18 to 90 years and lived across roughly 24 United States geographic areas. In the prospective study, cohorts were assigned on the basis of participant-reported clinical history obtained from a screening survey and a study questionnaire. Recovered participants in ImmuneRACE Cohort 3 were defined as having two consecutive negative NP/OP PCR tests, clearance from a healthcare professional, or resolution of symptoms. Mobile phlebotomists in the prospective study collected whole blood, serum and a nasopharyngeal or oropharyngeal swab from every participant. Additional blood draws and questionnaires over an approximately two-month period could optionally be provided by prospective study participants. Before DNA extraction, prospective study blood samples were shipped either frozen or at room temperature.

Overall study results and their limits: How much clinical and demographic metadata was included differed by source and by participant, and the metadata was provided uncurated.

The immunoSEQ Assay, a bias-controlled multiplex PCR, was used to amplify TCRbeta CDR3 regions from genomic DNA. For the original study's pipeline: Within the assay, amplification of reference gene primers was used to estimate how many nucleated cells each sample contained. To quantify the absolute abundance of each unique TCRbeta CDR3 rearrangement, sequence reads were collapsed and filtered. Productive Simpson clonality was computed per sample as the square root of Simpson's diversity index over productive rearrangements. The table was pulled from immuneACCESS by TCRdb, which kept in-frame rearrangements only. Such tables lose some clones; where checked, under half of the loss comes from unresolved V genes, and the rest has no known cause. V and J calls and clone size are as listed in that table; D and trimming were resolved from the DNA. For this sample the table gives 250,000 or so clones, of which around 90% were detected only once. 10% to 11% of the sample goes to the ten largest clones.

At the junction V is shortened by 2 bases and J by 0 bases, with 14 bases in between. From the cysteine through the phenylalanine, the CDR3 covers 18 amino acids. This entry keeps only the CDR3 DNA: 54 bases, framed from base 1. Via the germline V gene, CDR1 is KGHSH and CDR2 LQKENI. The specimen sequenced was PBMCs or T cells enriched from blood (not recorded which). The clonotype comes from a man aged 30 to 39 who had recovered from COVID-19. This sequence uses TRBV18 and TRBJ1-6, with a weak D call of TRBD1 (5 bases match). The nucleotides are TGTGCCAGCTCACCAGGAGGGGTTGATAGCTCCTATAATTCACCCCTCCACTTT. This translates into CASSPGGVDSSYNSPLHF.